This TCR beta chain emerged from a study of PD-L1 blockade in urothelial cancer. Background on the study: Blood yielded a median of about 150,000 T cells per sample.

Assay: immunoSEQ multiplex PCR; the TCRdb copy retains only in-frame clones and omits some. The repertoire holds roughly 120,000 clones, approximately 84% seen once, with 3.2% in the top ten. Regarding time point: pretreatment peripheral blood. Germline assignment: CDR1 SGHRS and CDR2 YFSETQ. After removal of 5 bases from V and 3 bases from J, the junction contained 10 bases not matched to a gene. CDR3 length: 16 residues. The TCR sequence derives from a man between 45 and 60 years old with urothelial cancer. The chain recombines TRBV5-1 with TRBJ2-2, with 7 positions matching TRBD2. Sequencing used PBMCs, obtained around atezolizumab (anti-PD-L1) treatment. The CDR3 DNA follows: TGCGCCAGCAGACCAATAGCGGGTCAGGACACCGGGGAGCTGTTTTTT. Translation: CASRPIAGQDTGELFF.